This passage covers 7 T cell receptor beta chains from one sample sequenced in a study of blood T cell repertoires in COVID-19. Here immunoSEQ multiplex PCR was the method, and the copy in TCRdb shows in-frame clones only, minus some. The sample carries about 130,000 clones, 75% to 90% recorded once. Sequenced material: peripheral blood. The source of these receptors is a woman aged 45-59 years who had recovered from COVID-19.

The table lists this clone with a count of one. The chain couples TRBV18 to TRBJ2-1; 12 nucleotides agree with TRBD2. The V segment lost 0 bases and the J segment 1 base; nucleotides outside the gene matches: 10. This CDR3 region has 20 residues. Germline V lookup: CDR1 KGHSH, CDR2 LQKENI. CDR3 region: CASSPPGRLAGVFSYNEQFF. The CDR3 DNA reads as TGTGCCAGCTCACCACCGGGGAGACTAGCGGGGGTTTTTTCCTACAATGAGCAGTTCTTC.

The J gene is TRBJ1-1, the V gene TRBV6-5; D is unclear. Trimming shortened V by 6 bases and J by 8 bases, and 10 bases separated the two germline ends. The CDR3 sequence is 11 residues long. Germline V gives CDR1 MNHEY, CDR2 SVGAGI. The CDR3 protein is CASSSYMEAFF. The DNA for the CDR3 is TGTGCCAGCAGCTCGTACATGGAAGCTTTCTTT.

This CDR3 reads CSVLRQSTGGEQYF. CDR3 in DNA: TGCAGCGTCCTAAGACAGAGCACCGGGGGGGAGCAGTACTTC. The chain is built from TRBV29-1 and TRBJ2-7; 7 nucleotides match TRBD2. This CDR3 is 14 amino acids long. Germline CDR1 SQVTM, CDR2 ANQGSEA. The J segment lost 7 bases and the V segment lost 6 bases, leaving 15 bases of the junction unmatched.

The CDR3 sequence is CASIRGPARDEKLFF. As DNA, the CDR3 is TGTGCCAGTATCAGGGGGCCCGCTCGGGATGAAAAACTGTTTTTT. V is TRBV19 and J is TRBJ1-4; 8 bases match TRBD1. Trimming took 7 bases from V and 6 from J; bases not matched to a gene: 10. The CDR3 length is 15 residues. CDR1 is LNHDA, CDR2 SQIVND, per germline (reference sequence). Supplemented by reference TRBV19 and TRBJ1-4, the full variable domain reads DGGITQSPKYLFRKEGQNVTLSCEQNLNHDAMYWYRQDPGQGLRLIYYSQIVNDFQKGDIAEGYSVSREKKESFPLTVTSAQKNPTAFYLCASIRGPARDEKLFFGSGTQLSVL.

This chain joins TRBV12-3 or TRBV12-4 and TRBJ2-7; D not resolved. The CDR3 sequence is 12 residues long. V lost 8 bases and J lost 2, with 10 bases in between. CDR3 nucleotides: TGTGCCAGCGGGCCCCGGCCCTACGAGCAGTACTTC. It specifies CASGPRPYEQYF.

This clone was picked up a small number of times. V is TRBV7-9 and J is TRBJ1-4; 7 bases are shared with TRBD1. CDR1 SEHNR and CDR2 FQNEAQ come from the germline V gene (reference sequence). This CDR3 comprises 14 residues. Trimming at V came to 0 bases and at J to 8 bases, leaving 3 bases not matched to a gene. CDR3 sequence (DNA): TGTGCCAGCAGCTTAGCGGCAGGGGGGGAAAAACTGTTTTTT. Encoded protein: CASSLAAGGEKLFF.

The V gene is TRBV14, the J gene TRBJ2-5; tentatively, D is TRBD1 (5 bases). The germline gives CDR1 SGHDN, CDR2 FVKESK. The CDR3 is made up of 12 amino acids. Trimming took off 4 bases at V and 3 bases at J, with 6 bases between the two ends. This CDR3 is CASSLGEETQYF. For the CDR3, the DNA is TGTGCCAGCAGCCTAGGGGAAGAGACCCAGTACTTC. Complete variable domain (other parts from reference TRBV14 and TRBJ2-5): EAGVTQFPSHSVIEKGQTVTLRCDPISGHDNLYWYRRVMGKEIKFLLHFVKESKQDESGMPNNRFLAERTGGTYSTLKVQPAELEDSGVYFCASSLGEETQYFGPGTRLLVL.